This T cell receptor (beta chain) was profiled in a study of blood T cell repertoires in COVID-19. Turning to the study itself: Material from acute and convalescent COVID-19 was sourced from the United States, Italy and Spain.

Assay used: immunoSEQ multiplex PCR; TCRdb lists only in-frame clones, some missing. The data hold fewer than 200,000 clones, with around 84% observed a single time. The germline V and J ends were trimmed by 3 bases and 8 bases, with 13 bases remaining between them. The CDR3 totals 13 residues. CDR1 MNHEY and CDR2 SVGAGI come from the germline V gene. This chain joins TRBV6-5 and TRBJ1-1; D gene unclear. This TCR was recovered from a man in his forties or fifties who had recovered from COVID-19. Sequenced: PBMCs or T cells enriched from blood (not recorded which). The CDR3, as DNA: TGTGCCAGCAGTTATGAGGTTGGCGGGGAAGCTTTCTTT. It yields the protein CASSYEVGGEAFF.